This T cell receptor beta chain came from a study of T cell responses to AZD1222 COVID-19 vaccine (dated by TCRdb to the early 2020s). In the study overall: TCR sequencing was performed for 230 to 250 trial participants, of whom some 200 were given two doses of AZD1222 and approximately 26 were given two doses of MenACWY control vaccine. Trial participants were enrolled by age into subgroups of 18-55, 56-69 and 70-plus years, and about 150, 27 and 61 TCR-sequenced participants, respectively, were included in these subgroups.

Worth noting for this clone: Its antigen target is currently unknown. No much larger clonotype is one base removed from it; base qualities were not supplied.

Study-wide conclusions, independent of this receptor: Conclusions about previously exposed vaccinees were limited because only six AZD1222 recipients were SARS-CoV-2 seropositive at baseline. The 56-69-year group was small, and its depth increase did not reach significance, likely because of low power. Because no day 14 peak-response samples were available, the repertoires could be characterized only after the peak T cell response. Spike-specific TCR breadth and depth rose significantly after two AZD1222 doses compared with day 0 and with MenACWY recipients. Participants were mostly white British and included more females than males, and it was suggested by the authors that clonal diversity may have been underestimated. Epitopes outside the regions mutated in the B.1.351 and B.1.1.7 variants were reportedly recognized by nearly half of the unique spike-specific TCRs. Vaccine-associated CD4 TCRs spanned the whole spike protein, with dominant responses in regions 160-218 and 743-854.

For this chain, trimming is 4 bases at the V end and 0 bases at the J end, and the number of junction bases without a gene match is 3. From a lookup of the germline V gene (reference sequence), CDR1 and CDR2 are SGHNT and YYREEE. Inclusive of the bounding cysteine and phenylalanine, the CDR3 is 15 residues long. The only DNA kept is the CDR3, 45 bases in frame from the first base. The CDR3 regions of human TCRbeta chains were subjected to immunosequencing. As for the original processing: Repertoire TCRs were checked for matches against a reference library of SARS-CoV-2-specific TCRs that had been generated using the MIRA antigen-specificity platform. Breadth meant the fraction of unique TCRs that were SARS-CoV-2-associated, whereas depth meant the fraction of total T cells that were SARS-CoV-2-associated. Using the MIRA data, each spike-specific TCR was assigned both to the spike region to which the TCR was reactive and to a CD4 or CD8 class. Log10-transformed breadth and depth values were compared by one-way ANOVA with Sidak's multiple comparisons tests. TCRdb took over this immuneACCESS table, retaining in-frame rearrangements with V and J assigned. Such tables are incomplete; in checked studies, under half of the missing clones stem from an unresolved V gene, and the remainder is unexplained. V and J calls and clone size come straight from that table; D and trimming were deduced from the DNA. The sample table records roughly 140,000 clones; 80% to 95% of these occur just once. The ten largest clones capture around 2.9% of the sample.

The sample's time point label is to be understood as: about 28 days (+/-7) after the second vaccine dose. AZD1222 recipients given second doses at about 4 weeks or at about 12 weeks were pooled, since spike-specific TCR depth and breadth were not found to differ between the two schedules. Vaccinee samples came from UK trials COV001 and COV002, including a single-blind randomized controlled phase 2/3 trial of AZD1222 (ChAdOx1 nCoV-19) in healthy adults. For TCRbeta chain sequencing, PBMC samples were collected from trial participants at day 0 and at day 28 after the second dose. The sequences come from peripheral blood, collected 28 days after the second AZD1222 dose. The TCR originated in an adult who received the AZD1222 COVID-19 vaccine. The chain was built from TRBV5-4 and TRBJ1-3; 8 bases in the junction line up with TRBD1. The nucleotides are TGTGCCAGCAGCGACAGGGGCCGCTCTGGAAACACCATATATTTT. The resulting protein is CASSDRGRSGNTIYF. Reference TRBV5-4 and TRBJ1-3 proteins supply the regions before and after the CDR3; the full variable domain is: ETGVTQSPTHLIKTRGQQVTLRCSSQSGHNTVSWYQQALGQGPQFIFQYYREEENGRGNFPPRFSGLQFPNYSSELNVNALELDDSALYLCASSDRGRSGNTIYFGEGSWLTVV.